These T cell receptor delta chains were read from a single sample in a study of Vδ1+ human thymocytes. TCRdb reprocessed the multiplex PCR reads using CATT. This table holds approximately 58,000 delta-chain clones, approximately 16% found once. Material for sequencing was Vdelta1+ gamma-delta thymocytes from the thymus. Every receptor here comes from a girl less than two years old who had congenital heart surgery. CDR3s include the opening cysteine and the closing phenylalanine or tryptophan. The order of the fields is V gene, J gene, clone size, D gene, CDR3 protein, CDR3 DNA. The D gene is left open where the match is weak. Not every row has a clone size; where given, it reads once, few, many or a size class.

>TRDV1|TRDJ1|NA|NA
CALGELGPAARLTSCYSQELIF
TGTGCTCTTGGGGAACTAGGCCCTGCGGCCCGGCTTACTAGTTGTTATAGCCAGGAACTCATCTTT
>TRAV29/DV5|TRDJ1|NA|TRDD3
CAASDRVGLANTGGYDYTDKLIF
TGTGCAGCAAGCGATCGTGTTGGCCTGGCCAATACTGGGGGATACGATTACACCGATAAACTCATCTTT
>TRDV1|TRDJ1|few|NA
CALGELRLDSGLYTDKLIF
TGTGCTCTTGGGGAACTAAGGCTCGACTCGGGACTGTACACCGATAAACTCATCTTT
>TRDV1|TRDJ1|few|TRDD3
CALGELGPSHWGTALTDKLIF
TGTGCTCTTGGGGAATTGGGGCCTTCCCACTGGGGGACAGCACTAACCGATAAACTCATCTTT
>TRDV2|TRDJ1|few|NA
CACDTDFGILVDKLIF
TGTGCCTGTGACACCGATTTCGGGATTTTGGTCGATAAACTCATCTTT
>TRDV1|TRDJ1|NA|NA
CALGERRDLRLYTDKLIF
TGTGCTCTTGGGGAACGACGCGATCTACGGCTGTACACCGATAAACTCATCTTT
>TRDV1|TRDJ1|NA|TRDD3
CALGELYVGDDYTDKLIF
TGTGCTCTTGGGGAACTCTACGTGGGGGATGATTACACCGATAAACTCATCTTT
>TRDV2|TRDJ1|many|NA
CACDPPKPSPVQPTYTDKLIF
TGTGCCTGTGACCCTCCGAAGCCTTCCCCCGTACAGCCCACATACACCGATAAACTCATCTTT
>TRDV1|TRDJ1|NA|TRDD3
CALGEATSHWGTFFKLIF
TGTGCTCTTGGGGAAGCGACCTCCCACTGGGGGACCTTCTTTAAACTCATCTTT
>TRDV1|TRDJ1|NA|NA
CALGEGPSYVNWGADKLIF
TGTGCTCTTGGGGAAGGACCTTCCTACGTGAACTGGGGGGCCGATAAACTCATCTTT
>TRDV1|TRDJ1|NA|TRDD3
CALGGIFSVLGDSYDNTDKLIF
TGTGCTCTTGGGGGCATCTTCTCCGTACTGGGGGATTCCTATGATAACACCGATAAACTCATCTTT
>TRDV1|TRDJ1|few|TRDD3
CALGEQTTGGYAANKLIF
TGTGCTCTTGGGGAACAGACGACTGGGGGATACGCGGCGAATAAACTCATCTTT
>TRDV1|TRDJ1|few|TRDD3
CALGELTPPRTHRTGGYTDKLIF
TGTGCTCTTGGGGAACTCACCCCGCCCAGGACCCACCGCACTGGGGGGTACACCGATAAACTCATCTTT
>TRDV1|TRDJ1|NA|NA
CALGERNLRTEYTDKLIF
TGTGCTCTTGGGGAACGGAACCTTCGTACTGAGTACACCGATAAACTCATCTTT
>TRDV1|TRDJ1|few|NA
CALGELTQPGEPFYTDKLIF
TGTGCTCTTGGGGAACTAACTCAACCGGGTGAGCCTTTTTACACCGATAAACTCATCTTT
>TRDV1|TRDJ1|once|TRDD3
CALGERMVPTIPKVLGEQVDKLIF
TGTGCTCTTGGGGAACGAATGGTTCCTACGATCCCGAAGGTACTGGGGGAACAGGTTGATAAACTCATCTTT
>TRDV1|TRDJ1|NA|NA
CALGESREGLYTDKLIF
TGTGCTCTTGGGGAGTCCCGCGAGGGGCTGTACACCGATAAACTCATCTTT
>TRDV1|TRDJ1|once|TRDD3
CALGGGFPLLILGGYTDKLIF
TGTGCTCTTGGGGGTGGATTTCCCCTCTTGATACTGGGGGGGTACACCGATAAACTCATCTTT
>TRDV1|TRDJ1|few|NA
CALGDPGFHHLYTDKLIF
TGTGCTCTTGGGGATCCGGGGTTCCACCACTTGTACACCGATAAACTCATCTTT
>TRDV1|TRDJ1|few|NA
CALGATGFPDKLIF
TGTGCTCTTGGGGCAACCGGGTTCCCGGATAAACTCATCTTT
>TRDV1|TRDJ1|few|TRDD3
CALVTFPTYLLGDTPYTDKLIF
TGTGCTCTCGTCACTTTTCCTACCTACTTACTGGGGGATACGCCGTACACCGATAAACTCATCTTT
>TRDV2|TRDJ1|few|NA
CACDVTDKLIF
TGTGCCTGTGACGTCACCGATAAACTCATCTTT
>TRDV2|TRDJ1|NA|NA
CACDTLRVNDKLIF
TGTGCCTGTGACACCTTACGGGTGAACGATAAACTCATCTTT
>TRDV1|TRDJ1|NA|NA
CALGIIVRGIYTDKLIF
TGTGCTCTTGGGATAATAGTTCGGGGGATTTACACCGATAAACTCATCTTT
>TRDV3|TRDJ1|NA|TRDD3
CAFPKGDWGSYTDKLIF
TGTGCCTTTCCTAAGGGGGACTGGGGGTCGTACACCGATAAACTCATCTTT
>TRDV1|TRDJ1|NA|TRDD3
CALGEIPLTGGYGKLIF
TGTGCTCTTGGGGAGATTCCCCTTACTGGGGGATACGGGAAACTCATCTTT
>TRDV2|TRDJ1|medium-sized|NA
CACDHIPLTGDKLIF
TGTGCCTGTGACCATATCCCCCTAACAGGCGATAAACTCATCTTT
>TRDV1|TRDJ1|NA|NA
CALGEPEGRYEPYTDKLIF
TGTGCTCTTGGGGAACCTGAAGGGCGATACGAACCGTACACCGATAAACTCATCTTT
>TRDV1|TRDJ1|few|NA
CALGELPGDDKLIF
TGTGCTCTTGGGGAACTTCCTGGGGACGATAAACTCATCTTT
>TRDV1|TRDJ1|few|TRDD3
CALGEPAFLGDADKLIF
TGTGCTCTTGGGGAACCAGCGTTCCTGGGGGATGCCGATAAACTCATCTTT
>TRDV1|TRDJ1|NA|TRDD2
CALGDPSYELGIGTDKLIF
TGTGCTCTTGGGGATCCTTCCTACGAGCTGGGGATAGGCACCGATAAACTCATCTTT